The rows below give T cell receptor beta chains drawn from one sample of a study of T cells in Graves' hyperthyroidism and ophthalmopathy. One entry per CDR3 protein, called by TCRdb with MiXCR from the multiplex PCR reads. The sample holds 500,000 to 800,000 distinct CDR3 sequences, about 45% seen once. Sequencing was done on a sample of peripheral blood or thyroid tissue (not recorded which). The receptors were gathered from an adult man with Graves' disease, either hyperthyroidism or ophthalmopathy (not recorded which). Both conserved end residues are part of each CDR3. Fields, in order: V gene, clone size, D gene, J gene, CDR3 protein, CDR3 DNA. D genes are given only for firm matches. Not all rows give a size; the values are once, few, many and, for expanded clones, a class.

TRBV5-4	many	.	TRBJ2-5	CASSLEAGRETQYF	TGTGCCAGCAGCTTGGAGGCAGGGCGGGAGACCCAGTACTTC
TRBV7-9	many	TRBD1	TRBJ2-5	CASSARTGGGETQYF	TGTGCCAGCAGCGCCAGGACAGGGGGCGGCGAGACCCAGTACTTC
TRBV5-1	few	TRBD1	TRBJ1-1	CASSPRTGALTEAFF	TGCGCCAGCAGCCCGAGGACAGGGGCGCTCACTGAAGCTTTCTTT
TRBV7-8	.	.	TRBJ2-1	CASSLRGGPYNEQFF	TGTGCCAGCAGCTTAAGGGGCGGACCCTACAATGAGCAGTTCTTC
TRBV7-9	few	TRBD2	TRBJ2-5	CASSWRPSGTQETQYF	TGTGCCAGCAGCTGGCGTCCTAGCGGGACCCAAGAGACCCAGTACTTC
TRBV20-1	many	.	TRBJ1-2	CSAPDGSYGYTF	TGCAGTGCCCCGGACGGGAGCTATGGCTACACCTTC
TRBV29-1	.	.	TRBJ1-1	CSEEDARQGAEAFF	TGCAGCGAGGAAGATGCGAGGCAGGGAGCTGAAGCTTTCTTT
TRBV24-1	many	.	TRBJ2-5	CATSGGDASVYF	TGTGCCACCAGTGGCGGGGACGCCTCCGTGTACTTC
TRBV12-3/TRBV12-4	many	TRBD1	TRBJ1-4	CASIQGATNEKLFF	TGTGCCAGCATACAGGGGGCTACTAATGAAAAACTGTTTTTT
TRBV9	many	TRBD1	TRBJ1-2	CASSTRDSGYTF	TGTGCCAGCAGCACACGGGACAGTGGCTACACCTTC
TRBV10-2	.	.	TRBJ1-4	CASSESIGPGRNEKLFF	TGCGCCAGCAGTGAGTCGATTGGGCCAGGGAGGAATGAAAAACTGTTTTTT
TRBV19	few	TRBD1	TRBJ1-6	CATGTGAYNSPLHF	TGTGCCACCGGGACAGGGGCGTATAATTCACCCCTCCACTTT
TRBV29-1	many	.	TRBJ1-1	CSVDRLGTEAFF	TGCAGCGTTGACAGGCTAGGCACTGAAGCTTTCTTT
TRBV7-2	many	.	TRBJ1-6	CASSAGPNSPLHF	TGTGCCAGCAGCGCGGGGCCTAATTCACCCCTCCACTTT
TRBV10-3	many	.	TRBJ2-5	CATSGVREETQYF	TGTGCCACCTCAGGGGTCAGGGAAGAGACCCAGTACTTC
TRBV7-8	.	.	TRBJ1-5	CAWSDPNQPQHF	TGTGCCTGGAGTGACCCAAATCAGCCCCAGCATTTT
TRBV19	.	TRBD1	TRBJ1-2	CASSGQGILYGYTF	TGTGCCAGTAGTGGACAGGGTATTCTCTATGGCTACACCTTC
TRBV10-2	.	.	TRBJ1-5	CASSENPNQPQHF	TGCGCCAGCAGTGAGAATCCCAATCAGCCCCAGCATTTT
TRBV7-9	few	.	TRBJ2-7	CASSLWPGTAYEQYF	TGTGCCAGCAGCTTATGGCCAGGCACGGCCTACGAGCAGTACTTC
TRBV4-1	few	.	TRBJ1-1	CASSQEGDTEAFF	TGCGCCAGCAGCCAAGAGGGGGACACTGAAGCTTTCTTT
TRBV2	.	TRBD1	TRBJ1-2	CASRRTGMGGYTF	TGTGCCAGCAGGCGGACAGGGATGGGTGGCTACACCTTC
TRBV19	once	TRBD1	TRBJ1-1	CASRSGGFWAFF	TGTGCCAGTAGGTCAGGGGGCTTTTGGGCTTTCTTT
TRBV19	.	TRBD1	TRBJ2-5	CASSPRQGDGTQYF	TGTGCCAGTAGTCCAAGACAGGGGGACGGGACCCAGTACTTC
TRBV24-1	.	.	TRBJ1-5	CASRIAKHTNQPQHF	TGTGCCAGCAGAATTGCGAAACACACAAATCAGCCCCAGCATTTT
TRBV9	.	.	TRBJ1-2	CASSVELRYGYTF	TGTGCCAGCAGCGTTGAGCTCCGCTATGGCTACACCTTC
TRBV19	.	.	TRBJ1-5	CASRDGLNQPQHF	TGTGCCAGTCGGGACGGTTTAAATCAGCCCCAGCATTTT
TRBV2	.	.	TRBJ1-1	CASRMTSQAEAFF	TGTGCCAGCAGGATGACATCCCAGGCTGAAGCTTTCTTT
TRBV27	.	.	TRBJ1-2	CASSTDRLNGYTF	TGTGCCAGCAGTACGGACAGATTGAATGGCTACACCTTC
TRBV12-3/TRBV12-4	.	.	TRBJ1-1	CASSSSAGNTEAFF	TGTGCCAGCAGTTCCTCGGCGGGGAACACTGAAGCTTTCTTT
TRBV7-3	many	.	TRBJ1-2	CASSPRGGGGYGYTF	TGTGCCAGCAGCCCACGCGGGGGGGGAGGCTATGGCTACACCTTC
TRBV19	few	TRBD2	TRBJ2-2	CASSSPSGLATGELFF	TGTGCCAGTAGTAGCCCCTCCGGACTAGCCACCGGGGAGCTGTTTTTT
TRBV7-6	.	TRBD1	TRBJ2-6	CASSRTGGRGANVLTF	TGTGCCAGCAGTCGAACAGGGGGCCGAGGGGCCAACGTCCTGACTTTC
TRBV12-3/TRBV12-4	.	TRBD1	TRBJ2-2	CASSQDRGLRTGELFF	TGTGCCAGCAGCCAGGACAGGGGGCTTAGGACCGGGGAGCTGTTTTTT
TRBV2	many	TRBD1	TRBJ1-2	CASIPPDRHYYGYTF	TGTGCCAGCATCCCCCCGGACAGGCACTACTATGGCTACACCTTC
TRBV2	few	.	TRBJ1-1	CASRGLSTEAFF	TGTGCCAGCAGGGGGTTATCCACTGAAGCTTTCTTT
TRBV6-1	few	.	TRBJ1-1	CASEAWVNMNTEAFF	TGTGCCAGCGAAGCCTGGGTGAACATGAACACTGAAGCTTTCTTT
TRBV20-1	.	TRBD1	TRBJ1-1	CSAKPDRGETEAFF	TGCAGTGCTAAACCTGACAGGGGAGAGACTGAAGCTTTCTTT
TRBV2	few	.	TRBJ1-1	CASSEATGWGTEAFF	TGTGCCAGCAGTGAAGCGACTGGGTGGGGGACTGAAGCTTTCTTT
TRBV29-1	few	.	TRBJ2-7	CSVGGGEQYF	TGCAGCGTTGGTGGGGGGGAGCAGTACTTC
TRBV5-1	many	.	TRBJ2-7	CASSLGGTRAYEQYF	TGCGCCAGCAGCTTGGGGGGGACAAGAGCCTACGAGCAGTACTTC
TRBV9	.	TRBD1	TRBJ2-7	CASSAGQAAYEQYF	TGTGCCAGCAGCGCAGGACAGGCAGCCTACGAGCAGTACTTC
TRBV7-9	.	.	TRBJ1-1	CASSSTQGLGTEAFF	TGTGCCAGCAGCTCCACCCAGGGACTGGGCACTGAAGCTTTCTTT
TRBV7-9	.	.	TRBJ2-2	CASSQRGETGELFF	TGTGCCAGCAGCCAGAGGGGGGAAACCGGGGAGCTGTTTTTT
TRBV24-1	.	TRBD2	TRBJ2-1	CATSDPTSGRASEQFF	TGTGCCACCAGTGACCCCACTAGCGGGAGGGCAAGTGAGCAGTTCTTC
TRBV10-2	few	.	TRBJ2-7	CASSETTLQASRGEQYF	TGCGCCAGCAGTGAGACAACCTTGCAGGCTAGTCGGGGCGAGCAGTACTTC
TRBV9	.	.	TRBJ1-3	CASSVTGQTLNTIYF	TGTGCCAGCAGCGTAACCGGACAGACCCTAAACACCATATATTTT
TRBV10-3	.	.	TRBJ1-1	CAIRPADGTNRNTEAFF	TGTGCCATCAGACCCGCAGACGGAACAAACCGGAACACTGAAGCTTTCTTT
TRBV11-1	.	TRBD1	TRBJ1-2	CASSQGTGEFGGYTF	TGTGCCAGCAGCCAAGGGACAGGGGAGTTTGGTGGCTACACCTTC